These 27 T cell receptor beta chains came from one sample sequenced in a study of blood T cells in healthy people across ages. Together with a sample-barcoded 5' primer, a J-beta primer mix was included in a second PCR lasting about 6 to 11 cycles. One entry per CDR3 protein results from TCRdb running MiXCR on the 5' RACE reads. The sample holds about 830,000 distinct CDR3 sequences, 58% seen once. The sequenced sample was blood. These receptors originate from a man younger than 45 in good health.

This clonotype was detected only a few times. The chain combines TRBV4-2 with TRBJ2-5; TRBD2 aligns across 11 bases. Unmatched junction bases numbered 14, after V lost 1 base and J lost 7 bases. The germline V gene encodes CDR1 LGHNA and CDR2 YNFKEQ. The length of the CDR3 is 18 residues. The CDR3 sequence is CASSQGLAGPESRGTQYF. Here the CDR3 DNA reads TGTGCCAGCAGCCAAGGACTAGCGGGGCCTGAGTCCCGAGGGACCCAGTACTTC.

This rearrangement joins TRBV6-2 or TRBV6-3 to TRBJ2-5; D is possibly TRBD1 or TRBD2 (5 bases each). The CDR3 is 12 residues long. Trimming stripped 7 bases from V and 5 bases from J, with 11 bases between. From germline, CDR1 is MNHEY and CDR2 SVGEGT. CDR3 DNA sequence: TGTGCCAGCAAGTCGAGGGGCGAGACCCAGTACTTC. Amino acids: CASKSRGETQYF.

The rearrangement uses TRBV20-1 and TRBJ2-7, with TRBD1 matching 8 bases. Matching the DNA end better, TRBJ2-5 makes the J call doubtful. CDR1 and CDR2 (germline): DFQATT, SNEGSKA (reference sequence). The CDR3 has 12 residues. The CDR3 reads CSAPDTGGTQYF. CDR3 coding DNA: TGCAGTGCTCCGGACACAGGGGGGACCCAGTACTTC.

Only a few counts were recorded for this clonotype. The chain couples TRBV29-1 to TRBJ1-2; D remains ambiguous. The germline V gene encodes CDR1 SQVTM and CDR2 ANQGSEA. The CDR3 is 13 amino acids. Trimming cost V 6 bases and J 0 bases, with 11 bases left between them. The CDR3 sequence is CSVRTETNYGYTF. DNA of the CDR3: TGCAGCGTCCGGACGGAAACTAACTATGGCTACACCTTC.

This sequence joins TRBV12-3 or TRBV12-4 and TRBJ2-7; TRBD1 or TRBD2 may be the D gene (5 bases each). V was shortened by 6 bases and J by 5 bases, with 14 bases between the two germline ends. This CDR3 is 13 amino acids long. CDR3 bases: TGTGCCAGCAGACAGCCAGGGACCCACGAGCAGTACTTC. Amino acid sequence: CASRQPGTHEQYF.

V is TRBV7-6 and J is TRBJ2-3; 10 bases match TRBD2. Germline CDR1 reads SGHVS; CDR2 reads FNYEAQ. Trimming at V came to 3 bases and at J to 6 bases, leaving 6 bases not matched to a gene. CDR3 size: 15 residues. The CDR3 bases are TGTGCCAGCAGCTTGGCTAGCGGGAGTATGGATACGCAGTATTTT. Translating it yields CASSLASGSMDTQYF.

This clonotype was seen more than once but under ten times. The chain employs TRBV10-2 and TRBJ1-2; D not resolved. V was pared by 3 bases and J by 8 bases, with 10 bases between. CDR3 length: 12 residues. Germline V gene data show CDR1 as WSHSY and CDR2 as SAAADI. CDR3 DNA: TGCGCCAGCAGTGAAGGAGCCCCGGGCTACACCTTC. Its translation is CASSEGAPGYTF.

This clonotype was found a few times. The rearrangement joins TRBV7-9 to TRBJ1-2; 8 nucleotides align to TRBD1. This CDR3 is 16 amino acids long. Germline assignment: CDR1 SEHNR and CDR2 FQNEAQ (reference sequence). Trimming cost V 6 bases and J 7 bases; bases outside gene matches: 16. CDR3 in DNA: TGTGCCAGCAGGAGTGGACAGGGTACCCCTGAGGCTGGCTACACCTTC. Its protein is CASRSGQGTPEAGYTF. Based on the CDR3 plus reference TRBV7-9 and TRBJ1-2, the full variable domain is DTGVSQNPRHKITKRGQNVTFRCDPISEHNRLYWYRQTLGQGPEFLTYFQNEAQLEKSRLLSDRFSAERPKGSFSTLEIQRTEQGDSAMYLCASRSGQGTPEAGYTFGSGTRLTVV.

This clonotype was counted once. The chain couples TRBV12-3 or TRBV12-4 to TRBJ2-5; the match to TRBD1 covers 7 bases. The CDR3 extends over 15 amino acids. The ends lost 4 bases at V and 5 bases at J; junction bases unmatched: 10. The CDR3 is CASSWKGARSETQYF. The DNA of the CDR3 is TGTGCCAGCAGTTGGAAGGGGGCGCGTTCGGAGACCCAGTACTTC.

The table lists this clonotype with a count of one. The chain employs TRBV4-1 and TRBJ1-5, with D possibly matching TRBD1 (5 bases). V lost 6 bases, J lost 3 bases, and 12 bases lay in between. Germline lookup yields CDR1 MGHRA and CDR2 YSYEKL. This CDR3 is built from 14 residues. The DNA for the CDR3 is TGCGCCAGCAGTTTAGGGACGCACAATCAGCCCCAGCATTTT. It encodes CASSLGTHNQPQHF.

The V gene is TRBV2, the J gene TRBJ1-2; D call uncertain. The germline V gene encodes CDR1 SNHLY and CDR2 FYNNEI. The CDR3 consists of 17 residues. V dropped 5 bases and J dropped 1 base, with 20 bases sitting between them. The CDR3 DNA reads as TGTGCCAGCAGTCCAGCTGGGTGGGCAGGCGATAACTATGGCTACACCTTC. This translates into CASSPAGWAGDNYGYTF. Full variable domain (missing parts from reference TRBV2 and TRBJ1-2): EPEVTQTPSHQVTQMGQEVILRCVPISNHLYFYWYRQILGQKVEFLVSFYNNEISEKSEIFDDQFSVERPDGSNFTLKIRSTKLEDSAMYFCASSPAGWAGDNYGYTFGSGTRLTVV.

The chain recombines TRBV29-1 with TRBJ1-5; 9 nucleotides agree with TRBD1. Germline CDR1 is SQVTM and CDR2 is ANQGSEA. Trimming removed 5 bases from V and 3 bases from J; junction bases left unmatched: 5. CDR3 length: 14 residues. DNA for the CDR3: TGCAGCGTTCTGACAGGGGGGCACAATCAGCCCCAGCATTTT. It codes for CSVLTGGHNQPQHF.

This rearrangement joins TRBV27 to TRBJ2-7, with TRBD1 identical over 10 bases. The CDR3 sequence is 17 residues long. Germline loops: CDR1 MNHEY, CDR2 SMNVEV (reference sequence). V shed 2 bases and J 5 bases; nucleotides not matched to a gene: 12. CDR3 loop: CASSLAGGQGRGDEQYF. The CDR3 coding sequence is TGTGCCAGCAGTTTAGCCGGGGGACAGGGGAGGGGGGACGAGCAGTACTTC.

This clonotype was recorded many times. V gene TRBV11-2 combines with J gene TRBJ1-2; D ambiguous. The CDR3 loop spans 13 amino acids. Germline values: CDR1 SGHAT, CDR2 FQNNGV. V was pared by 5 bases and J by 5 bases, with 12 bases between. The CDR3 DNA reads as TGTGCCAGCAGCACCAGAAACGGATATGGCTACACCTTC. Protein product: CASSTRNGYGYTF.

The sample holds many counts of this clonotype. The chain links TRBV20-1 to TRBJ1-5; the D is unclear. CDR1 is DFQATT, CDR2 SNEGSKA, per germline (reference sequence). The CDR3 runs 18 residues. V lost 1 base to trimming and J lost 6 bases, with 25 bases between them. CDR3 protein: CSARAGYVIPGEGQPQHF. CDR3 bases: TGCAGTGCTAGAGCCGGATATGTCATCCCGGGTGAAGGTCAGCCCCAGCATTTT.

This clonotype was seen a few times. CDR3 protein: CASSLASETYTEAFF. In DNA form, the CDR3 reads TGTGCCAGCAGCTTGGCCTCGGAGACTTACACTGAAGCTTTCTTT. The chain carries TRBV5-6 and TRBJ1-1; D is unresolved. CDR3 length equals 15 residues. V was trimmed by 0 bases and J by 3 bases, leaving 12 bases between them. Per germline, CDR1 SGHDT and CDR2 YYEEEE.

The chain combines TRBV10-3 with TRBJ2-1; D uncertain. This CDR3 is built from 12 residues. Trimming shortened V by 10 bases and J by 0 bases, and 7 bases separated the two germline ends. The germline CDR1 and CDR2 sequences are ENHRY and SYGVKD. CDR3 nucleotide sequence: TGTGCCACCGATGACTCCTACAATGAGCAGTTCTTC. This gives the protein CATDDSYNEQFF.

The chain has TRBV10-3 and TRBJ2-1; 8 nucleotides align to TRBD1. The CDR3 runs to 17 residues. V lost 6 bases to trimming and J lost 9 bases; unmatched junction nucleotides: 19. Germline V gene sequence: CDR1 ENHRY, CDR2 SYGVKD. DNA of the CDR3: TGTGCCATCAGCCCGCCATATGACAGGGGTGGTGAAGGTGAGCAGTTCTTC. This gives the protein CAISPPYDRGGEGEQFF.

In its sample, this clonotype was seen a few times. This chain uses TRBV15 with TRBJ2-5; TRBD2 aligns across 15 bases. The J call is uncertain, as TRBJ2-7 better fits the DNA end. CDR3 length: 15 residues. The germline gives CDR1 LNHNV, CDR2 YYDKDF (reference sequence). The CDR3 DNA follows: TGTGCCACCAGCACTGGGACTAGCGGGAGGATCGAGCAGTACTTC. Its protein is CATSTGTSGRIEQYF.

V gene TRBV10-3 combines with J gene TRBJ1-1, with D possibly being TRBD1 (5 bases). CDR1 is ENHRY and CDR2 is SYGVKD in the germline V gene. Trimming removed 2 bases at V and 10 bases at J, with 23 bases between. The CDR3 spans 16 residues. Written as DNA, the CDR3 is TGTGCCATCAGTGAGGTCAAGCACCTCGAAGGGGCCCTAGCTTTCTTT. Translation gives CAISEVKHLEGALAFF.

This clonotype was counted between two and nine times. The gene calls are TRBV20-1 and TRBJ1-1; perhaps TRBD1 as D (5 bases). Germline V gene sequence: CDR1 DFQATT, CDR2 SNEGSKA (reference sequence). The CDR3 runs 15 residues. V shed 0 bases and J shed 3 bases, with 14 bases lying between them. Written as DNA, the CDR3 is TGCAGTGCTAGAGATTACCGGGACTCGGACACTGAAGCTTTCTTT. Its protein product is CSARDYRDSDTEAFF.

J is TRBJ1-2 and V is TRBV5-6; weak D call: TRBD1 (5 bases). Trimming removed 5 bases from V and 5 bases from J, with 28 bases in between. Looked up from germline, CDR1 is SGHDT and CDR2 is YYEEEE. The CDR3 contains 18 residues. DNA of the CDR3: TGTGCCAGCAGGGATCATCGGGACTCCGAACTTAGAGGGTATGGCTACACCTTC. Translated: CASRDHRDSELRGYGYTF.

This chain uses TRBV12-3 or TRBV12-4 with TRBJ2-1; perhaps TRBD1 as D (5 bases). Trimming shortened V by 5 bases and J by 8 bases, and 13 bases separated the two germline ends. This CDR3 spans 13 amino acids. For the CDR3, the DNA is TGTGCCAGCAGTGTAACCAGGGTGCATGAGCAGTTCTTC. It encodes CASSVTRVHEQFF.

The CDR3 is CSVILNRVHTEAFF. Here the CDR3 DNA reads TGCAGCGTTATTCTTAACAGGGTCCACACTGAAGCTTTCTTT. The rearrangement joins TRBV29-1 to TRBJ1-1, with a tentative D call TRBD1 (6 bases). The CDR3 runs to 14 residues. Germline V gene data show CDR1 as SQVTM and CDR2 as ANQGSEA. Trimming took 5 bases from V and 3 from J, leaving 16 bases between them.

The chain recombines TRBV6-5 with TRBJ1-2; the D gene is possibly TRBD1 (6 bases). Germline V gene lookup returns CDR1 MNHEY and CDR2 SVGAGI. This CDR3 contains 16 residues. V was cut by 6 bases and J by 4 bases, with 21 bases left in between. CDR3 in DNA: TGTGCCAGCAGCCTAACGGTCGGGAGGGGGACCTATGGCTACACCTTC. Translated: CASSLTVGRGTYGYTF.

This clonotype turned up a few times. The chain is built from TRBV11-1 and TRBJ2-4, with 7 bases fitting TRBD1. With the DNA end fitting TRBJ2-7 better, the J assignment may be wrong. CDR3 length: 15 amino acids. Germline lookup yields CDR1 SGHAT and CDR2 FQDESV (reference sequence). The CDR3 loop is CASSLGRQGLFEQYF. CDR3 in DNA: TGTGCCAGCAGCCTTGGACGACAGGGATTGTTCGAGCAGTACTTC.

This clonotype was picked up a small number of times. The chain uses TRBV20-1 and TRBJ2-7; 8 nucleotides line up with TRBD2. Germline CDR1 is DFQATT and CDR2 is SNEGSKA (reference sequence). V was pared by 3 bases and J by 3 bases, with 7 bases of the junction left unmatched. CDR3 size: 14 residues. The CDR3 coding sequence is TGCAGTGCTAGTCGTCGAGCGGGAGACTACGAGCAGTACTTC. This translates into CSASRRAGDYEQYF.